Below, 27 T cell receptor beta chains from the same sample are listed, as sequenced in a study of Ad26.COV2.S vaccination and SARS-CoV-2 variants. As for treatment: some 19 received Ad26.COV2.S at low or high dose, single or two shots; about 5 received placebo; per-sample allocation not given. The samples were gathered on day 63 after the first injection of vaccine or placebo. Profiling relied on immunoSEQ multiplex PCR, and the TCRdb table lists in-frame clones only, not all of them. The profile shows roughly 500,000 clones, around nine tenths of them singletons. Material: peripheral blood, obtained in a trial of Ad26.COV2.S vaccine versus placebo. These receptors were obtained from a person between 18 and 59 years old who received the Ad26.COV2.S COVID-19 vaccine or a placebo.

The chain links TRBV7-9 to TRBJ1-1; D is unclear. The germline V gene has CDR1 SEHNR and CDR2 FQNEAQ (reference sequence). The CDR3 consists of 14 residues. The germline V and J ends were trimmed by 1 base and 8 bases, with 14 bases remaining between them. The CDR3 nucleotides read TGTGCCAGCAGCTTAGACGGGGTCGGTGGAGAAGCTTTCTTT. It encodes CASSLDGVGGEAFF.

The CDR3 here is CASLPGRVDTEAFF. The CDR3 nucleotides are TGTGCCAGCCTCCCCGGCAGGGTAGACACTGAAGCTTTCTTT. This chain joins TRBV6-5 and TRBJ1-1; a possible D gene is TRBD1 (5 bases). V shed 8 bases and J shed 3 bases, with 16 bases lying between them. There are 14 residues in the CDR3. Germline CDR1 MNHEY, CDR2 SVGAGI.

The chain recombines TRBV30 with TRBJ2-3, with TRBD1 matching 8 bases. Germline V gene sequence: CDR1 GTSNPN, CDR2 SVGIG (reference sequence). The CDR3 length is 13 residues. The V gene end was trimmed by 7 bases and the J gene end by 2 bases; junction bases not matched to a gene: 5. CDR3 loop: CAFMTGVTDTQYF. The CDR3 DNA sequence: TGTGCCTTTATGACAGGGGTCACAGATACGCAGTATTTT.

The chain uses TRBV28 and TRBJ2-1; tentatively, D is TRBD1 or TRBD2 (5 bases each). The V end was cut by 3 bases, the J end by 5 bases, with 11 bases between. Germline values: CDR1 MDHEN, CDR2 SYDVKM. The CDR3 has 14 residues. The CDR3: CASSFRGHHNEQFF. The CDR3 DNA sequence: TGTGCCAGCAGTTTCCGGGGCCACCACAATGAGCAGTTCTTC.

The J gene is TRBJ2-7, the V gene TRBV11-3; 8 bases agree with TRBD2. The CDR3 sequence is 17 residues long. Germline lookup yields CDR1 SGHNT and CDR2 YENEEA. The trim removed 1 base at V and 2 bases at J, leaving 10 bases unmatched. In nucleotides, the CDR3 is TGTGCCAGCAGCTTAGCCCCCCTAGCGGGCCATACCTACGAGCAGTACTTC. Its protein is CASSLAPLAGHTYEQYF.

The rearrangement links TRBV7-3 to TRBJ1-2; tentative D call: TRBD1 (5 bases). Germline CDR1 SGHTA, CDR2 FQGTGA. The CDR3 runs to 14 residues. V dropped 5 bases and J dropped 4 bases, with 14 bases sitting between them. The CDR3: CASSPTGGAYGYTF. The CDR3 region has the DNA TGTGCCAGCAGCCCAACAGGAGGGGCCTATGGCTACACCTTC.

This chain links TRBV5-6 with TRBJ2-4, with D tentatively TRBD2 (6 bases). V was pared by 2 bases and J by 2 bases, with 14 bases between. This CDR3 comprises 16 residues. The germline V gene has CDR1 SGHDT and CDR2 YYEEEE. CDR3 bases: TGTGCCAGCAGCTTCGGAGGGAGACGGTCCAAAAACATTCAGTACTTC. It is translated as CASSFGGRRSKNIQYF.

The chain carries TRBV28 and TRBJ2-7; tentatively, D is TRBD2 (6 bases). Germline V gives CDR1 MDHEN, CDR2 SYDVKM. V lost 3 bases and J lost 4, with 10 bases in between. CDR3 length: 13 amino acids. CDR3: CASSLEEGYEQYF. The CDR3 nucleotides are TGTGCCAGCAGTTTGGAGGAGGGGTACGAGCAGTACTTC.

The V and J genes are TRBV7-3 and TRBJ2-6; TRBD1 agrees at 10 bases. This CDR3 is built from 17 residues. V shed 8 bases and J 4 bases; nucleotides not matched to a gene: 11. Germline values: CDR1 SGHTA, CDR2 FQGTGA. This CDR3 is CASQPTGGASGANVLTF. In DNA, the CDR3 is TGTGCCAGCCAGCCGACAGGGGGCGCTTCAGGGGCCAACGTCCTGACTTTC.

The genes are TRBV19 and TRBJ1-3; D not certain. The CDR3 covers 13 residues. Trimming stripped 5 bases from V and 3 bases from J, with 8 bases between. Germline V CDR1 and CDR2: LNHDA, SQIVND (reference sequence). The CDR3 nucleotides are TGTGCCAGTAGTCGCGTGGGTGGAAACACCATATATTTT. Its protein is CASSRVGGNTIYF.

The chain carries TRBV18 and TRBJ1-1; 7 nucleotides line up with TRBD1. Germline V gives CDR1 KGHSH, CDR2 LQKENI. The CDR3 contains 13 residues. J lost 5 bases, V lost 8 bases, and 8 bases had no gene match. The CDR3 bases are TGTGCCAGCCGCAGGGGGGAAGAGACTGAAGCTTTCTTT. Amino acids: CASRRGEETEAFF.

The CDR3: CASSLLASGTTGELFF. The CDR3 bases are TGTGCCAGCAGTTTATTGGCTAGCGGGACCACCGGGGAGCTGTTTTTT. V usage is TRBV27 and J usage is TRBJ2-2; 9 bases align to TRBD2. CDR3 length: 16 amino acids. CDR1 MNHEY and CDR2 SMNVEV come from the germline V gene (reference sequence). The J segment lost 4 bases and the V segment lost 1 base, leaving 4 bases of the junction unmatched.

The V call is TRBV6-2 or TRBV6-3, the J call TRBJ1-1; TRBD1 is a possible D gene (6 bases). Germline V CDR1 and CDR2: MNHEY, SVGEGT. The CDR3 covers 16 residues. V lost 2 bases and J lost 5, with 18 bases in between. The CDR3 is CASSYPAARGRTEAFF. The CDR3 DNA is TGTGCCAGCAGTTACCCCGCCGCCCGGGGGCGAACTGAAGCTTTCTTT.

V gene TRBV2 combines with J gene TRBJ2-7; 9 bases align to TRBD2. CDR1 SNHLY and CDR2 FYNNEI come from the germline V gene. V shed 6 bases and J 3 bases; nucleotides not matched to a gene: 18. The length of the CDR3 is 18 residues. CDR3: CASRTDRSRTSAFYEQYF. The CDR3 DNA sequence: TGTGCCAGCAGAACCGACAGGAGCAGGACTAGCGCATTCTACGAGCAGTACTTC.

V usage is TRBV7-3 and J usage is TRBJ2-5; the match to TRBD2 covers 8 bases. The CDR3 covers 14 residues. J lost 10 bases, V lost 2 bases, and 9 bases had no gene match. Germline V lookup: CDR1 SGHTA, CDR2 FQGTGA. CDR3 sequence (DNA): TGTGCCAGCAGCTTAGGTGGGGCTAGCGGGTTCCAGTACTTC. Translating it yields CASSLGGASGFQYF.

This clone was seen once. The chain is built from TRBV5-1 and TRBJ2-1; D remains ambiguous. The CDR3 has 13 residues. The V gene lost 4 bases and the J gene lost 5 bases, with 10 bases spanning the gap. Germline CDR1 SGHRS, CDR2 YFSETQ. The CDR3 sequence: CASSLVVDNEQFF. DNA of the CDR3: TGCGCCAGCAGCCTGGTCGTCGACAATGAGCAGTTCTTC. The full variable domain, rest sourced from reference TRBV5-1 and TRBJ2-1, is KAGVTQTPRYLIKTRGQQVTLSCSPISGHRSVSWYQQTPGQGLQFLFEYFSETQRNKGNFPGRFSGRQFSNSRSEMNVSTLELGDSALYLCASSLVVDNEQFFGPGTRLTVL.

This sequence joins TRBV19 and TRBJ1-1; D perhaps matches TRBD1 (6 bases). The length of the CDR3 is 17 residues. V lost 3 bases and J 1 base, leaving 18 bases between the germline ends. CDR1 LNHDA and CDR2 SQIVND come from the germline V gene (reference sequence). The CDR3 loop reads CASSIRGVSGQNTEAFF. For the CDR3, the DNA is TGTGCCAGTAGTATTAGGGGCGTTTCGGGACAGAACACTGAAGCTTTCTTT.

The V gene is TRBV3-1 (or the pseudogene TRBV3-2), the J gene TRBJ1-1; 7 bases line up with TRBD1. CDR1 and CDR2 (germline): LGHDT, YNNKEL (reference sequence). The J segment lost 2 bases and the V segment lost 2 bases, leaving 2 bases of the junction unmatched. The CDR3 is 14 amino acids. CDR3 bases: TGTGCCAGCAGCCAAAACAGGGGTAACACTGAAGCTTTCTTT. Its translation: CASSQNRGNTEAFF.

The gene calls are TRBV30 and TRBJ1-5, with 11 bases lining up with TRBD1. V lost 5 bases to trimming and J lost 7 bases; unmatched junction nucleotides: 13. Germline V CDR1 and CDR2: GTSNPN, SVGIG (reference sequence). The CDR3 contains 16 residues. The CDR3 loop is CAWSPSGTGGIQPQHF. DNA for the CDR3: TGTGCCTGGTCACCCTCCGGGACAGGGGGTATCCAGCCCCAGCATTTT.

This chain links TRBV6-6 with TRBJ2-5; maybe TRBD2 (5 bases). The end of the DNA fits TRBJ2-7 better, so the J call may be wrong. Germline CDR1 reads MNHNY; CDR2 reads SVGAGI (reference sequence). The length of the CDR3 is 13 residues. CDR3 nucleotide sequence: TGTGCCAGCAGGGCGGGTCCCCAGTACGAGCAGTACTTC. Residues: CASRAGPQYEQYF.

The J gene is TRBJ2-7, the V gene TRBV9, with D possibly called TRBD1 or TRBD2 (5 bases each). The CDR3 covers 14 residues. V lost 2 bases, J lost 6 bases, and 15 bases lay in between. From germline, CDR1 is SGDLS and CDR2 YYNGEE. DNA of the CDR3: TGTGCCAGCAGCGTTGTGGACACTGAGGGCGAGCAGTACTTC. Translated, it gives CASSVVDTEGEQYF.

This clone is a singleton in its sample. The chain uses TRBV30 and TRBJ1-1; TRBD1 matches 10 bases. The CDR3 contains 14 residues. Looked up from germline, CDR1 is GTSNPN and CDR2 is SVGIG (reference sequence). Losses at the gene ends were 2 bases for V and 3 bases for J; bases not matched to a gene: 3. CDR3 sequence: CAWSIGQGDTEAFF. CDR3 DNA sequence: TGTGCCTGGAGTATCGGACAGGGGGACACTGAAGCTTTCTTT.

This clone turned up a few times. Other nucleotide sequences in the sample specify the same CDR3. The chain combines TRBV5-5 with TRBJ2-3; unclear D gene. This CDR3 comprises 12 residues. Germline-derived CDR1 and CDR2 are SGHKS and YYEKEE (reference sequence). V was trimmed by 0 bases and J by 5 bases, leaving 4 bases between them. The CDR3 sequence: CASSLGVDTQYF. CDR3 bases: TGTGCCAGCAGCTTGGGGGTAGATACGCAGTATTTT.

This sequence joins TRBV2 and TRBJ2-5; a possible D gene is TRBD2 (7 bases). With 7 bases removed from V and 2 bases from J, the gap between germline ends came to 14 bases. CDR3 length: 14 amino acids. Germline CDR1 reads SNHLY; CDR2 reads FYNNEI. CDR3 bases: TGTGCCAGCACCGGGGGGACAAGGCAAGAGACCCAGTACTTC. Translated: CASTGGTRQETQYF.

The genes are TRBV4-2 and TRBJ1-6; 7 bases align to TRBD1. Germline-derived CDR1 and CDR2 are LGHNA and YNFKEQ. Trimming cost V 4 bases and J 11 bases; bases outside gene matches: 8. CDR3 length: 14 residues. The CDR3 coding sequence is TGTGCCAGCAGCCCAGGACAGGTGAACGCACCCCTCCACTTT. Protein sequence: CASSPGQVNAPLHF.

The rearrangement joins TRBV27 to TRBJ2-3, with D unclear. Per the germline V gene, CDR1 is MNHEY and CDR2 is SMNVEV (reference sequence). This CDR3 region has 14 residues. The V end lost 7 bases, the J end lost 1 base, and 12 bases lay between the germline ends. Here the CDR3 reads CASTTLRGTDTQYF. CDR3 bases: TGTGCCAGCACAACACTAAGAGGCACAGATACGCAGTATTTT.

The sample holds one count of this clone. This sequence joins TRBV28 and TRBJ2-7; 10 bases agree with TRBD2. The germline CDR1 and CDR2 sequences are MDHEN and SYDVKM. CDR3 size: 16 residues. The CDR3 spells CAAGGPSSGSFYEQYF. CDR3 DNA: TGTGCAGCGGGGGGGCCTTCTAGCGGGAGTTTCTACGAGCAGTACTTC.